Below, one T cell receptor beta chain is given with its context. Unrecorded immune exposure was likely among donors, who were nominally healthy when sampled. The entry originates in a study of cytomegalovirus exposure and HLA in healthy donors. The germline CDR1 and CDR2 sequences are SGHNT and YYREEE (reference sequence). With 4 bases clipped from V and 5 bases from J, the junction kept 5 bases outside the gene matches. This CDR3 is 16 amino acids long. Amplification used 60 Vbeta primers and 13 Jbeta primers. Original analysis: The count from a later analysis was some 83 million unique TCR beta chains, roughly 11 million of them shared. TCRdb's table, derived via immunoSEQ multiplex PCR, lists solely in-frame clones and lacks some. V and J calls and clone size follow that table, whereas D and trimming were derived from the DNA. The data contain about 190,000 clones, 81% of them singletons.

The clonotype was recovered from a man aged 40-55 years in good health and CMV-seropositive. The rearrangement links TRBV5-4 to TRBJ2-2, with TRBD2 matching over 13 bases. The sample consisted of PBMCs. The CDR3 region has the DNA TGTGCCAGCAGCCGAGGACTAGCGGGGGATACCGGGGAGCTGTTTTTT. This translates into CASSRGLAGDTGELFF.